This is a list of T cell receptor beta chains from one sample in a study of blood T cell repertoires in COVID-19. The table came from immunoSEQ multiplex PCR; TCRdb's copy has only in-frame clones and leaves some out. The table shows under 300,000 clones, with 91% occurring only once. The sequenced sample consisted of PBMCs or T cells enriched from blood (not recorded which). The receptor source for this set is a human donor in a cohort exposed to, infected with or recovered from COVID-19 (not recorded which). The donor label of this sample is uncertain. Each CDR3 is given with its conserved first and last residue. D genes are given only for firm matches. A clone size is listed for some rows: how often the clone was seen (once, few, many), or a class if it is expanded.

cdr3_nt: TGTGCCAGCATGACGGAGGGCGGGGTTAGAGATACGCAGTATTTT; cdr3_aa: CASMTEGGVRDTQYF; j_call: TRBJ2-3; v_call: TRBV6-5; d_call: NA; clone_size: NA; cdr3_length: 15
cdr3_nt: TGTGCCAGCAGTCATGACAGGGGACGCGAAGCTTTCTTT; cdr3_aa: CASSHDRGREAFF; j_call: TRBJ1-1; v_call: TRBV28; d_call: TRBD1; clone_size: NA; cdr3_length: 13
cdr3_nt: TGTGCCAGCAGCCTTCAGACACAGGAGACCCAGTACTTC; cdr3_aa: CASSLQTQETQYF; j_call: TRBJ2-5; v_call: TRBV6-6; d_call: NA; clone_size: NA; cdr3_length: 13
cdr3_nt: TGTGCCAGCAGCCAGGCCGGGACAGGGAAAGAGACCCAGTACTTC; cdr3_aa: CASSQAGTGKETQYF; j_call: TRBJ2-5; v_call: TRBV3-1/TRBV3-2; d_call: TRBD1; clone_size: NA; cdr3_length: 15
cdr3_nt: TGTGCCAGCAGAAACGTACAGGACACTAATGAAAAACTGTTTTTT; cdr3_aa: CASRNVQDTNEKLFF; j_call: TRBJ1-4; v_call: TRBV27; d_call: NA; clone_size: NA; cdr3_length: 15
cdr3_nt: TGTGCCAGCACGGGAGGAAGCGGGGCTCCTAATGAGCAGTTCTTC; cdr3_aa: CASTGGSGAPNEQFF; j_call: TRBJ2-1; v_call: TRBV27; d_call: TRBD2; clone_size: NA; cdr3_length: 15
cdr3_nt: TGTGCCAGCAGCCTATTGGGACAACCGAATCAGCCCCAGCATTTT; cdr3_aa: CASSLLGQPNQPQHF; j_call: TRBJ1-5; v_call: TRBV11-2; d_call: NA; clone_size: NA; cdr3_length: 15
cdr3_nt: TGCAGCGTTGAAGATCGGGGAATAGGTCGGGCTTTCTTT; cdr3_aa: CSVEDRGIGRAFF; j_call: TRBJ1-1; v_call: TRBV29-1; d_call: NA; clone_size: NA; cdr3_length: 13
cdr3_nt: TGTGCCACCAGTGAGGAGCGGCGGGACACCGGGGAGCTGTTTTTT; cdr3_aa: CATSEERRDTGELFF; j_call: TRBJ2-2; v_call: TRBV24-1; d_call: NA; clone_size: once; cdr3_length: 15
cdr3_nt: TGTGCCAGCAGTGACTCCGGGGGAGGGTCCTACAATGAGCAGTTCTTC; cdr3_aa: CASSDSGGGSYNEQFF; j_call: TRBJ2-1; v_call: TRBV6-4; d_call: TRBD2; clone_size: NA; cdr3_length: 16
cdr3_nt: TGCAGCGTAACAGGGATGAACACTGAAGCTTTCTTT; cdr3_aa: CSVTGMNTEAFF; j_call: TRBJ1-1; v_call: TRBV29-1; d_call: NA; clone_size: NA; cdr3_length: 12
cdr3_nt: TGTGCCAGCAGTTACGGTCGGCAGGGTCATCAGCCCCAGCATTTT; cdr3_aa: CASSYGRQGHQPQHF; j_call: TRBJ1-5; v_call: TRBV6-6; d_call: NA; clone_size: NA; cdr3_length: 15
cdr3_nt: TGCGCCAGCACCTCCCGGGACATACTTGCGACGGTTGAAGCTTTCTTT; cdr3_aa: CASTSRDILATVEAFF; j_call: TRBJ1-1; v_call: TRBV10-1; d_call: NA; clone_size: NA; cdr3_length: 16
cdr3_nt: TGTGCCAGCAGCCCCGGGGGGGCCGGGACAGATACGCAGTATTTT; cdr3_aa: CASSPGGAGTDTQYF; j_call: TRBJ2-3; v_call: TRBV11-3; d_call: TRBD2; clone_size: NA; cdr3_length: 15
cdr3_nt: TGCGCCAGCAGCTTAGGGGAGGTGTACACTGAAGCTTTCTTT; cdr3_aa: CASSLGEVYTEAFF; j_call: TRBJ1-1; v_call: TRBV5-1; d_call: NA; clone_size: NA; cdr3_length: 14
cdr3_nt: TGTGCCAGCAGTGAATCTCGGGGGGCTGGGTCACCCCTCCACTTT; cdr3_aa: CASSESRGAGSPLHF; j_call: TRBJ1-6; v_call: TRBV6-1; d_call: NA; clone_size: NA; cdr3_length: 15
cdr3_nt: TGCAGTGCCCCAGTCTTAGATACGCAGTATTTT; cdr3_aa: CSAPVLDTQYF; j_call: TRBJ2-3; v_call: TRBV20-1; d_call: NA; clone_size: NA; cdr3_length: 11
cdr3_nt: TGTGCCTGGAGTACGACTAGCGGGGGGGGTTTAGAGACCCAGTACTTC; cdr3_aa: CAWSTTSGGGLETQYF; j_call: TRBJ2-5; v_call: TRBV30; d_call: TRBD2; clone_size: NA; cdr3_length: 16
cdr3_nt: TGTGCCTGGACCCTCTTACATCTAGATACGCAGTATTTT; cdr3_aa: CAWTLLHLDTQYF; j_call: TRBJ2-3; v_call: TRBV30; d_call: NA; clone_size: NA; cdr3_length: 13
cdr3_nt: TGCGCCAGCAGCTCAGCCGGAGTTCAAGAGACCCAGTACTTC; cdr3_aa: CASSSAGVQETQYF; j_call: TRBJ2-5; v_call: TRBV5-1; d_call: NA; clone_size: NA; cdr3_length: 14
cdr3_nt: TGTGCCAGCAGCTTCGTTAATAATTCACCCCTCCACTTT; cdr3_aa: CASSFVNNSPLHF; j_call: TRBJ1-6; v_call: TRBV7-8; d_call: NA; clone_size: few; cdr3_length: 13
cdr3_nt: TGTGCCAGCTCCTCAACGCGGAACACAGATACGCAGTATTTT; cdr3_aa: CASSSTRNTDTQYF; j_call: TRBJ2-3; v_call: TRBV7-2; d_call: NA; clone_size: NA; cdr3_length: 14
cdr3_nt: TGTGCCAGCAGTTTACGGGGGGGGGCGAGCAATCAGCCCCAGCATTTT; cdr3_aa: CASSLRGGASNQPQHF; j_call: TRBJ1-5; v_call: TRBV28; d_call: NA; clone_size: NA; cdr3_length: 16
cdr3_nt: TGTGCCAGCAGCTTAATGAGGCGGCGGAATGAAAAACTGTTTTTT; cdr3_aa: CASSLMRRRNEKLFF; j_call: TRBJ1-4; v_call: TRBV7-9; d_call: NA; clone_size: few; cdr3_length: 15
cdr3_nt: TGTGCCTGGAGTCTCTACCCCAACTATGGCTACACCTTC; cdr3_aa: CAWSLYPNYGYTF; j_call: TRBJ1-2; v_call: TRBV30; d_call: NA; clone_size: NA; cdr3_length: 13
cdr3_nt: TGTGCCAGCAGCCCCCGTAGGGGACTCTCTAGCACAGATACGCAGTATTTT; cdr3_aa: CASSPRRGLSSTDTQYF; j_call: TRBJ2-3; v_call: TRBV7-2; d_call: NA; clone_size: NA; cdr3_length: 17
cdr3_nt: TGCGCCAGCAGCCTTTACAGCACCGGGGAGCTGTTTTTT; cdr3_aa: CASSLYSTGELFF; j_call: TRBJ2-2; v_call: TRBV5-1; d_call: NA; clone_size: NA; cdr3_length: 13
cdr3_nt: TGTGCCAGCAGTGGTCTCGAGGGTGGACAGCCCCAGCATTTT; cdr3_aa: CASSGLEGGQPQHF; j_call: TRBJ1-5; v_call: TRBV2; d_call: NA; clone_size: NA; cdr3_length: 14
cdr3_nt: TGTGCCAGCAGGGACAGGGAAGGTTCACCCCTCCACTTT; cdr3_aa: CASRDREGSPLHF; j_call: TRBJ1-6; v_call: TRBV27; d_call: TRBD1; clone_size: NA; cdr3_length: 13
cdr3_nt: TGTGCCAGCAGTTACGGGACACGGAGCTACGAGCAGTACTTC; cdr3_aa: CASSYGTRSYEQYF; j_call: TRBJ2-7; v_call: TRBV6-5; d_call: NA; clone_size: NA; cdr3_length: 14
cdr3_nt: TGTGCCAGCAGCAGGACAGGGGGCGGCTACACCTTC; cdr3_aa: CASSRTGGGYTF; j_call: TRBJ1-2; v_call: TRBV3-1/TRBV3-2; d_call: TRBD1; clone_size: once; cdr3_length: 12
cdr3_nt: TGCGCCAGCAGCAGAACTTCGGGACAGGGCGTCTCCTACGAGCAGTACTTC; cdr3_aa: CASSRTSGQGVSYEQYF; j_call: TRBJ2-7; v_call: TRBV5-1; d_call: TRBD1; clone_size: NA; cdr3_length: 17
cdr3_nt: TGTGCCAGCAGTGAAGCGCTGGGGGCCCGGTCACCCCTCCACTTT; cdr3_aa: CASSEALGARSPLHF; j_call: TRBJ1-6; v_call: TRBV6-1; d_call: NA; clone_size: NA; cdr3_length: 15
cdr3_nt: TGTGCCAGCGGGGGCGGCACACAAGGTGGCCAGTACTTC; cdr3_aa: CASGGGTQGGQYF; j_call: TRBJ2-5; v_call: TRBV10-3; d_call: NA; clone_size: NA; cdr3_length: 13
cdr3_nt: TGTGCCAGCAGCTGGACAGGGGGATACGAGCAGTACTTC; cdr3_aa: CASSWTGGYEQYF; j_call: TRBJ2-7; v_call: TRBV5-6; d_call: TRBD1; clone_size: NA; cdr3_length: 13
cdr3_nt: TGTGCCAGTAGTACTGGGGGCCAGGGCGGTTCACCCCTCCACTTT; cdr3_aa: CASSTGGQGGSPLHF; j_call: TRBJ1-6; v_call: TRBV19; d_call: NA; clone_size: NA; cdr3_length: 15
cdr3_nt: TGTGCCAGCAGTTTAGAAGGGGGCAGTCAGCCCCAGCATTTT; cdr3_aa: CASSLEGGSQPQHF; j_call: TRBJ1-5; v_call: TRBV27; d_call: TRBD1; clone_size: NA; cdr3_length: 14
cdr3_nt: TGTGCCAGACCCTCGGACAGCCCAGGGGAAAAACTGTTTTTT; cdr3_aa: CARPSDSPGEKLFF; j_call: TRBJ1-4; v_call: TRBV21-1; d_call: NA; clone_size: NA; cdr3_length: 14
cdr3_nt: TGTGCCAGCAGCTTAGGAAAACAGGGGTCCTACGAGCAGTACTTC; cdr3_aa: CASSLGKQGSYEQYF; j_call: TRBJ2-7; v_call: TRBV5-5; d_call: TRBD1; clone_size: NA; cdr3_length: 15
cdr3_nt: TGCGCCAGCAGCCGGGGAGGCTACAATGAGCAGTTCTTC; cdr3_aa: CASSRGGYNEQFF; j_call: TRBJ2-1; v_call: TRBV4-1; d_call: NA; clone_size: once; cdr3_length: 13
cdr3_nt: TGTGCCAGCAGTGAGAGGCAGAGCCACAATCAGCCCCAGCATTTT; cdr3_aa: CASSERQSHNQPQHF; j_call: TRBJ1-5; v_call: TRBV2; d_call: NA; clone_size: NA; cdr3_length: 15
cdr3_nt: TGTGCCAGCAGCTTAGTCGCCGGGACTAGCGGGGGAGAGACCCAGTACTTC; cdr3_aa: CASSLVAGTSGGETQYF; j_call: TRBJ2-5; v_call: TRBV7-7; d_call: TRBD2; clone_size: NA; cdr3_length: 17
cdr3_nt: TGTGCCACCAGCAGAGGGACTAGCGGGGGACAGAGCTCCTACGAGCAGTACTTC; cdr3_aa: CATSRGTSGGQSSYEQYF; j_call: TRBJ2-7; v_call: TRBV15; d_call: TRBD2; clone_size: once; cdr3_length: 18
cdr3_nt: TGTGCCAGCAGCGCCCACCCGGGCGGGGGCTACGAGCAGTACTTC; cdr3_aa: CASSAHPGGGYEQYF; j_call: TRBJ2-7; v_call: TRBV9; d_call: TRBD2; clone_size: NA; cdr3_length: 15
cdr3_nt: TGTGCCAGCAGGGCCAGGGGGAGGTACGAGCAGTACTTC; cdr3_aa: CASRARGRYEQYF; j_call: TRBJ2-7; v_call: TRBV6-5; d_call: NA; clone_size: NA; cdr3_length: 13
cdr3_nt: TGTGCCAGCAGCTTACCGGGACAGGGATTGGACACTGAAGCTTTCTTT; cdr3_aa: CASSLPGQGLDTEAFF; j_call: TRBJ1-1; v_call: TRBV5-8; d_call: TRBD1; clone_size: NA; cdr3_length: 16
cdr3_nt: TGTGCCAGCAGTTTGGGGGGACAGCCCCAGCATTTT; cdr3_aa: CASSLGGQPQHF; j_call: TRBJ1-5; v_call: TRBV6-2/TRBV6-3; d_call: NA; clone_size: NA; cdr3_length: 12
cdr3_nt: TGCGCCAGCAGCTTGGCCGCGGGTAACTATGGCTACACCTTC; cdr3_aa: CASSLAAGNYGYTF; j_call: TRBJ1-2; v_call: TRBV5-1; d_call: NA; clone_size: NA; cdr3_length: 14
cdr3_nt: TGCAGCGTCCCGGACAGGGAAGGAAACACCATATATTTT; cdr3_aa: CSVPDREGNTIYF; j_call: TRBJ1-3; v_call: TRBV29-1; d_call: TRBD1; clone_size: NA; cdr3_length: 13